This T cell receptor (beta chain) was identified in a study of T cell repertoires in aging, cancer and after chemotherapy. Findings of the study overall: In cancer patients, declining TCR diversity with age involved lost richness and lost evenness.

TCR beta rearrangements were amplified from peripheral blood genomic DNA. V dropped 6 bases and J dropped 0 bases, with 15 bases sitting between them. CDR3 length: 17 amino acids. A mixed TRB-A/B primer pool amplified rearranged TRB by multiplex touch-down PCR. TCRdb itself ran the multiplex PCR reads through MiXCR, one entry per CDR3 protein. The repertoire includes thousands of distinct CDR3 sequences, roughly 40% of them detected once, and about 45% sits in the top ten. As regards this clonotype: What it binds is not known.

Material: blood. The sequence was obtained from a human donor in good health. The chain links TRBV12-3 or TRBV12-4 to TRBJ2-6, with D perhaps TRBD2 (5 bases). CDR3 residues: CASSPEGRTSGANVLTF. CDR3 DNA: TGTGCCAGCAGCCCCGAGGGCAGGACCTCTGGGGCCAACGTCCTGACTTTC.